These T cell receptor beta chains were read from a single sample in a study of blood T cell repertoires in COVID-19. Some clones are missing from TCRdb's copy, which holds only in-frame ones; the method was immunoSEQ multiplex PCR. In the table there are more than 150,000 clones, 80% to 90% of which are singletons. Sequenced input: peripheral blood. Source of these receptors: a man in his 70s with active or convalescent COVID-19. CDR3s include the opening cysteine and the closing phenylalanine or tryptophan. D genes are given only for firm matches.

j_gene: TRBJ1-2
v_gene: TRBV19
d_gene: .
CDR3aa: CASSMWQTGAMGYTF
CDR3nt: TGTGCCAGTAGTATGTGGCAAACGGGTGCGATGGGCTACACCTTC

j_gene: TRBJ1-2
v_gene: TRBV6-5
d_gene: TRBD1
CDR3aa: CASRSGGDYGYTF
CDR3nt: TGTGCCAGCAGGTCAGGGGGCGACTATGGCTACACCTTC

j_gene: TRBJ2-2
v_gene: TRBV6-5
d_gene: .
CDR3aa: CASSAYRETGELFF
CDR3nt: TGTGCCAGCAGCGCTTACAGGGAAACCGGGGAGCTGTTTTTT

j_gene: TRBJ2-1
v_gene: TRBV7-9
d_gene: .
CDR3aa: CASSLERGSSYNEQFF
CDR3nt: TGTGCCAGCAGCTTAGAACGGGGGAGCTCCTACAATGAGCAGTTCTTC

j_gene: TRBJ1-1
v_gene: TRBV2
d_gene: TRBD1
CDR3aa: CASSGQGVSTEAFF
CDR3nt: TGTGCCAGCAGCGGACAGGGCGTGAGTACTGAAGCTTTCTTT

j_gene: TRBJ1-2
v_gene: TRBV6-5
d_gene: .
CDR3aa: CASSSRSNYGYTF
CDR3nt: TGTGCCAGCAGTTCGCGATCTAACTATGGCTACACCTTC

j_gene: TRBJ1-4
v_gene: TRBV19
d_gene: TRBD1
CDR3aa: CASRRRTGLNEKLFF
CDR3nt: TGTGCCAGTAGACGACGGACAGGGCTTAATGAAAAACTGTTTTTT

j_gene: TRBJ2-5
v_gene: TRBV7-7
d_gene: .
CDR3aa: CASSRGLVETQYF
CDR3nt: TGTGCTAGCAGCCGCGGACTCGTAGAGACCCAGTACTTC

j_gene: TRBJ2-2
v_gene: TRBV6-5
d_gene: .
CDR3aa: CASSYSRPNTGELFF
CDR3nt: TGTGCCAGCAGCTATTCTAGGCCGAACACCGGGGAGCTGTTTTTT

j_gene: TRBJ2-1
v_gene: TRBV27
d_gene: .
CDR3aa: CASSPRSEYNGQFF
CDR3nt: TGTGCCAGCAGTCCCCGATCGGAGTACAACGGGCAGTTCTTC

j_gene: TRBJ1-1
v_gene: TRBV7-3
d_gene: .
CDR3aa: CASSLDRLNTEAFF
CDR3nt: TGTGCCAGCAGCCTCGACAGGCTGAACACTGAAGCTTTCTTT